Sequencing of this T cell receptor (beta chain) was carried out in a study of shared clonotypes between healthy human individuals. Study at large: Used for every donor were three CD4 naive, three CD4 memory, two CD8 naive and one CD8 memory plate.

A note on this clone: Its antigen is as yet unknown.

Researchers partitioned CD4+ cells into CD45RA+ naive and CD45RA-negative memory subsets. Several immunoSEQ 96-well plates shared each subset's DNA, each plate a replicate. This table comes from immunoSEQ multiplex PCR, and its TCRdb copy is limited to in-frame clones, with some not included. The sample has some 2,500,000 clones, around 92% seen once. Germline CDR1 reads SGHVS; CDR2 reads FQNEAQ. V was shortened by 0 bases and J by 7 bases, with 12 bases between the two germline ends. The CDR3 sequence is 14 residues long. Points from the study as a whole: Generation probabilities were higher for clonotypes shared across all four sorted-subset donors than for unshared ones.

The rearrangement uses TRBV7-8 and TRBJ2-5; no definite D call. The clonotype was recovered from a man between 18 and 29 years old in good health. Some clones in this sample may be carry-over from other donors' samples. The sample was naive CD4+ T cells from PBMCs. As for subset: CD45RA+ positively selected. The chain's CDR3 is CASSLASGFGTQYF. CDR3 sequence (DNA): TGTGCCAGCAGCTTAGCGTCCGGGTTCGGGACCCAGTACTTC. The variable domain in full, completed from reference TRBV7-8 and TRBJ2-5, reads GAGVSQSPRYKVAKRGQDVALRCDPISGHVSLFWYQQALGQGPEFLTYFQNEAQLDKSGLPSDRFFAERPEGSVSTLKIQRTQQEDSAVYLCASSLASGFGTQYFGPGTRLLVL.